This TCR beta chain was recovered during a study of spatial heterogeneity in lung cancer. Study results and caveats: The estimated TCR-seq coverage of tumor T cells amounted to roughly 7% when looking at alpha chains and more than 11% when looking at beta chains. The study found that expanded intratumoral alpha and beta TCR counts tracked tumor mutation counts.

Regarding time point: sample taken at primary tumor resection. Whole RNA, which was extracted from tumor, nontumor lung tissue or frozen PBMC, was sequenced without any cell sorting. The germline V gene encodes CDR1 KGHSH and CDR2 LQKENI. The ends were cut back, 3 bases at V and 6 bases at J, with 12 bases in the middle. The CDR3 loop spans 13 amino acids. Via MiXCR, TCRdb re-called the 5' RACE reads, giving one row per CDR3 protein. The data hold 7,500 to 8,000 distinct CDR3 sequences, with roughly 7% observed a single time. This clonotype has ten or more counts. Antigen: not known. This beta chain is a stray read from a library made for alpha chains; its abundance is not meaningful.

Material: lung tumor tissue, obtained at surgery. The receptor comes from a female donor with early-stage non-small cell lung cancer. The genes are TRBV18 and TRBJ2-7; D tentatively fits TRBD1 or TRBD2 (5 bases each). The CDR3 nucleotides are TGTGCCAGCTCACCGGGGACCCAAGGCGAGCAGTACTTC. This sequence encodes CASSPGTQGEQYF.